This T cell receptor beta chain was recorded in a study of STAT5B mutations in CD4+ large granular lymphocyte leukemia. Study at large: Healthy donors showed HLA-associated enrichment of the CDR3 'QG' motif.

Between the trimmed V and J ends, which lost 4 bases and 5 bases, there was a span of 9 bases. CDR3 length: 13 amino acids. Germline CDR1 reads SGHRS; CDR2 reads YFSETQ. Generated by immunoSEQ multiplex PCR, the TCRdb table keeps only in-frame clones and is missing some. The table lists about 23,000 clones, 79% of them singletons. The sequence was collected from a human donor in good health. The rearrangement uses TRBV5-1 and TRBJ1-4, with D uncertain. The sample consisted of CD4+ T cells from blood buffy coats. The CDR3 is CASSLGLNEKLFF. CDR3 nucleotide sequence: TGCGCCAGCAGCCTAGGACTAAATGAAAAACTGTTTTTT.